This T cell receptor (beta chain) was documented in a study of control samples from healthy donors and cancer patients. The table came from immunoSEQ multiplex PCR; TCRdb's copy has only in-frame clones and leaves some out. The sample has 100,000 or so clones, about 80% seen once. The CDR3 length is 12 residues. Trimming shortened V by 2 bases and J by 2 bases, and 7 bases separated the two germline ends. Germline values: CDR1 GTSNPN, CDR2 SVGIG (reference sequence). This clonotype was sampled from a woman between 45 and 65 years old in good health. The sequencing input was blood. The J gene is TRBJ2-7, the V gene TRBV30; unclear D gene. The CDR3 loop reads CAWSNSAYEQYF. CDR3 nucleotide sequence: TGTGCCTGGAGTAACAGCGCCTACGAGCAGTACTTC.